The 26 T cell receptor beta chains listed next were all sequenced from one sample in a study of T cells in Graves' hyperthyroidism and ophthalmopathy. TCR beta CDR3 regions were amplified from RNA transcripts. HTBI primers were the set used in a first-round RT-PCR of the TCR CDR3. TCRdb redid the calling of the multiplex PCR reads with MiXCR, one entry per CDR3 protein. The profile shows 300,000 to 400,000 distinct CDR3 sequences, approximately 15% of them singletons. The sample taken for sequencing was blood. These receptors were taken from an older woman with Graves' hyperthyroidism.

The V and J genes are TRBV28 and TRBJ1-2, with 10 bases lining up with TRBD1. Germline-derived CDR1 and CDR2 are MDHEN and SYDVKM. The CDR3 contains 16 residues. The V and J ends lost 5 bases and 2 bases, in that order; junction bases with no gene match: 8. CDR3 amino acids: CASSPSGQGGNYGYTF. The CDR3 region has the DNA TGTGCCAGCAGTCCTAGTGGACAGGGGGGCAACTATGGCTACACCTTC.

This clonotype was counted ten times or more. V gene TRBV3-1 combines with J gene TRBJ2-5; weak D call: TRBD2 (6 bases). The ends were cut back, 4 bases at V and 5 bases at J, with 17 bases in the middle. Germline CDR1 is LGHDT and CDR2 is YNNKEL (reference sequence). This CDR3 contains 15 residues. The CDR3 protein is CASSRTIQAGETQYF. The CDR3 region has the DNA TGTGCCAGCAGCCGTACGATCCAGGCGGGGGAGACCCAGTACTTC.

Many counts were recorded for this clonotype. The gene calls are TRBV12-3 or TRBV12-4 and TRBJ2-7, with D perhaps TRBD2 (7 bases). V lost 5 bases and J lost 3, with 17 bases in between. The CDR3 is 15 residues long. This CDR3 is CASSQGGGAIYEQYF. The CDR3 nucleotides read TGTGCCAGCAGTCAAGGTGGGGGGGCCATCTACGAGCAGTACTTC.

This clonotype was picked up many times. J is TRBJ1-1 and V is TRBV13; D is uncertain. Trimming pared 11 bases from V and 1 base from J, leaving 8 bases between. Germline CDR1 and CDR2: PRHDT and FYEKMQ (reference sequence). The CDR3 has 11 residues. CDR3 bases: TGTGCCTCAGCAAGGAACACTGAAGCTTTCTTT. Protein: CASARNTEAFF. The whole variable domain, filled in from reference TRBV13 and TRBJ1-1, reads AAGVIQSPRHLIKEKRETATLKCYPIPRHDTVYWYQQGPGQDPQFLISFYEKMQSDKGSIPDRFSAQQFSDYHSELNMSSLELGDSALYFCASARNTEAFFGQGTRLTVV.

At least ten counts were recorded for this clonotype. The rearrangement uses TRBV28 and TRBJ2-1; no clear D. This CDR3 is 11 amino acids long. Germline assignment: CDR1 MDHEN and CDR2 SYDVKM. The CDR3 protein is CVIGSYNEQFF. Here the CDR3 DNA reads TGTGTTATCGGATCCTACAATGAGCAGTTCTTC.

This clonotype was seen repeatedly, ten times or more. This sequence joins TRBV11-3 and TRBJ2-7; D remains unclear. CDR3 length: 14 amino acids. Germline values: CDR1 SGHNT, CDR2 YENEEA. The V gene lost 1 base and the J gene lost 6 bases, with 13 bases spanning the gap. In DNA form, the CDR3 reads TGTGCCAGCAGCTTAGGGACCGGTAGTTCCGAGCAGTACTTC. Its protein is CASSLGTGSSEQYF.

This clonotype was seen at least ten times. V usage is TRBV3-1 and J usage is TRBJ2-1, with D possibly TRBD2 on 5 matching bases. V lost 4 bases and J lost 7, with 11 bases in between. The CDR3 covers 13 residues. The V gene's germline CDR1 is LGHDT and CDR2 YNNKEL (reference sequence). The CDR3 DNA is TGTGCCAGCAGCCCGAGGGTTTCGAATGAGCAGTTCTTC. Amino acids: CASSPRVSNEQFF.

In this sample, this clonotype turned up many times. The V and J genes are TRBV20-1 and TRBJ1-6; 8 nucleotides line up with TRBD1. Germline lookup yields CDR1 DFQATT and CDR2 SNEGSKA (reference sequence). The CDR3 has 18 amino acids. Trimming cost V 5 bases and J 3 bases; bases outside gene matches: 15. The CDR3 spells CSAPDPRTGIDYNSPLHF. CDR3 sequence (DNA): TGCAGTGCTCCCGACCCCAGGACAGGGATCGACTATAATTCACCCCTCCACTTT.

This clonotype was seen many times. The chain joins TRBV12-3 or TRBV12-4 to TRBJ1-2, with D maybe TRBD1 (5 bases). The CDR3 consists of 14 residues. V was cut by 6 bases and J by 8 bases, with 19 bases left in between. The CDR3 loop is CASSQDNRYRGYTF. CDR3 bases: TGTGCCAGCAGCCAGGACAACCGTTATCGGGGCTACACCTTC.

CDR3 nucleotides: TGTGCCAGCAGCGGACCAGCGGGAGGGGACAATGAGCAGTTCTTC. It is translated as CASSGPAGGDNEQFF. This chain joins TRBV9 and TRBJ2-1; 10 positions match TRBD2. CDR3 length equals 15 residues. CDR1 is SGDLS and CDR2 is YYNGEE in the germline V gene. V lost 3 bases and J lost 5; bases outside the gene matches: 5.

CDR3: CASSTSGQFQETQYF. The CDR3 DNA follows: TGTGCCAGCAGCACCTCGGGACAGTTCCAAGAGACCCAGTACTTC. The chain couples TRBV11-2 to TRBJ2-5; 7 bases agree with TRBD1. The junction had 7 bases not matched to a gene; V was cut back by 5 bases and J by 1 base. Germline CDR1 SGHAT, CDR2 FQNNGV. CDR3 size: 15 residues.

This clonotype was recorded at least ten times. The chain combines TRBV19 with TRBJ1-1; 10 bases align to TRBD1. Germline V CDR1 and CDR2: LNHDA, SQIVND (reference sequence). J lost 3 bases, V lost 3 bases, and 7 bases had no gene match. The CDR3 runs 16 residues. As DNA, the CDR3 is TGTGCCAGTAGTATCGGGACAGGGGAGGGTTACACTGAAGCTTTCTTT. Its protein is CASSIGTGEGYTEAFF.

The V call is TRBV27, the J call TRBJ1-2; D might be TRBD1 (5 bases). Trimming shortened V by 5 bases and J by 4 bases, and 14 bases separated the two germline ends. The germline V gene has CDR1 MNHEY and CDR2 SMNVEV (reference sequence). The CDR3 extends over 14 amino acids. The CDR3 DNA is TGTGCCAGCAGTCCATCGGGGCAGACCTATGGCTACACCTTC. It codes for CASSPSGQTYGYTF.

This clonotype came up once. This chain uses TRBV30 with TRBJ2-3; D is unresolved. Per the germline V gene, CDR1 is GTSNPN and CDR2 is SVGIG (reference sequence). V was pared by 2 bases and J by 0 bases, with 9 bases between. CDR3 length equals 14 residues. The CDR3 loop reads CAWSLWRSTDTQYF. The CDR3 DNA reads TGTGCCTGGAGTCTATGGCGGAGCACAGATACGCAGTATTTT.

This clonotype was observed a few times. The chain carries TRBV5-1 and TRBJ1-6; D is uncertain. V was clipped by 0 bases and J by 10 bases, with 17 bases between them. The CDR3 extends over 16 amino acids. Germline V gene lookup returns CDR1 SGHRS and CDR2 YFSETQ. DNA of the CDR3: TGCGCCAGCAGCTTGGCAGCCATGCGATTCAACTCACCCCTCCACTTT. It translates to CASSLAAMRFNSPLHF.

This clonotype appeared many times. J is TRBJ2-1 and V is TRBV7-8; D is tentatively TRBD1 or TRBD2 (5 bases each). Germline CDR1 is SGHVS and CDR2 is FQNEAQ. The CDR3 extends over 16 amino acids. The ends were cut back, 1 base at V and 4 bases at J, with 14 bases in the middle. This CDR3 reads CASSLVLPGLYNEQFF. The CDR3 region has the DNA TGTGCCAGCAGCTTAGTCTTGCCGGGGCTGTACAATGAGCAGTTCTTC.

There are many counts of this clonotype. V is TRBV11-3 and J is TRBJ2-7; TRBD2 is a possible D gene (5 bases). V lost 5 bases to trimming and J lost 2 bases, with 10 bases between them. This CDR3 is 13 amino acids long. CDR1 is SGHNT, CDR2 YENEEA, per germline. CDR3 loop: CASSPLRAYEQYF. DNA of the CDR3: TGTGCCAGCAGCCCCTTGAGGGCCTACGAGCAGTACTTC.

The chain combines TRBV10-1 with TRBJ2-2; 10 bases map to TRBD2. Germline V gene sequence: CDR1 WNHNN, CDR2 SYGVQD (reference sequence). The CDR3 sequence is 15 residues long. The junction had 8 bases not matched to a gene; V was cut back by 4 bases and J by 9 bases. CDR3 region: CASSGGLANGRELFF. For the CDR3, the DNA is TGCGCCAGCAGTGGGGGACTAGCGAATGGCAGGGAGCTGTTTTTT.

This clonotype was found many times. The CDR3, as DNA: TGTGCCAGCAGCTCGACAGGGGGCAATCCCTACGAGCAGTACTTC. As protein: CASSSTGGNPYEQYF. The V call is TRBV12-3 or TRBV12-4, the J call TRBJ2-7; TRBD1 matches 10 bases. This CDR3 region has 15 residues. V lost 6 bases, J lost 2 bases, and 7 bases stayed unmatched.

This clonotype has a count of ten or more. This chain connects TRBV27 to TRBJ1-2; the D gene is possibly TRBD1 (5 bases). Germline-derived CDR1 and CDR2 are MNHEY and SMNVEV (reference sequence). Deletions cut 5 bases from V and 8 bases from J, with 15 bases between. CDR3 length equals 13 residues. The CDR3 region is CASSPGHWTGYTF. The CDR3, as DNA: TGTGCCAGCAGTCCCGGACACTGGACGGGCTACACCTTC.

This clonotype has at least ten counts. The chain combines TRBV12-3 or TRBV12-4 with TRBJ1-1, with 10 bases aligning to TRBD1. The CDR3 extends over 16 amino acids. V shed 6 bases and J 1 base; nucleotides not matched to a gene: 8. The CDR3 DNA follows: TGTGCCAGCAGACCCGACAGGGGGCATGAGAACACTGAAGCTTTCTTT. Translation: CASRPDRGHENTEAFF.

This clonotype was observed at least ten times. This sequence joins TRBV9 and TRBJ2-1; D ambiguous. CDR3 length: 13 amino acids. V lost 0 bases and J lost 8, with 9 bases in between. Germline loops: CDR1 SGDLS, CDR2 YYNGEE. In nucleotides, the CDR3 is TGTGCCAGCAGCGTAGGACTCCGGGATGAGCAGTTCTTC. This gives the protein CASSVGLRDEQFF.

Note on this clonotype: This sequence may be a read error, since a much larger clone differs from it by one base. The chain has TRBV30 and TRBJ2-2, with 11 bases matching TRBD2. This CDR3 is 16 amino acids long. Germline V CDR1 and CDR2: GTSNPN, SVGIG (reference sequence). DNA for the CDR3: TGTGCCTGGAACCTAGCGGGAGGTAGTAACACCGGGGAGCTGTCTTTT. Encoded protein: CAWNLAGGSNTGELSF.

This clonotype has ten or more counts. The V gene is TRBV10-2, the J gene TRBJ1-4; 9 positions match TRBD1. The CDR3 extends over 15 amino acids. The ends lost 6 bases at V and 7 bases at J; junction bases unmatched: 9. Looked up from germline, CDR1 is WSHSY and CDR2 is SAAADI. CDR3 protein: CASRPRTGAREKLFF. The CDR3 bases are TGCGCCAGCAGACCCCGGACAGGGGCCCGTGAAAAACTGTTTTTT.

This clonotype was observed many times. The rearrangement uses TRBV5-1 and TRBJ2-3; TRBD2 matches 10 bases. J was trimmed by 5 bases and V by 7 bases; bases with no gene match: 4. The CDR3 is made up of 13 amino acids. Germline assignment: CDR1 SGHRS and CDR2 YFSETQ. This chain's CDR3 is CASEREGRDTQYF. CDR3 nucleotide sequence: TGCGCCAGCGAGCGGGAGGGGAGAGATACGCAGTATTTT.

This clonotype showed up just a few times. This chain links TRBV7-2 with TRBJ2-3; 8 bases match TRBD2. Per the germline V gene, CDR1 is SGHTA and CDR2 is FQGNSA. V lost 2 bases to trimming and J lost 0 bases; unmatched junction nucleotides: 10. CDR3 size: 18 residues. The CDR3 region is CASSLFGGRRTSTDTQYF. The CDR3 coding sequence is TGTGCCAGCAGCTTATTTGGCGGGAGGAGGACTAGCACAGATACGCAGTATTTT.